This T cell receptor beta chain was sequenced in a study of cytomegalovirus exposure and HLA in healthy donors listed by TCRdb under 2017. Context from the whole study: The approximately 710 repertoires of the first cohort and the 120 validation repertoires were produced on the same platform, according to a later analysis. The study aimed to test whether cataloging public T cell receptors could reveal signatures of past pathogen exposure. Besides the first cohort of roughly 660 subjects, a separate validation cohort made up of 120 different subjects was used. The study combined high-throughput TCR immunosequencing, statistical association of individual TCRs with disease status, and machine learning to predict cytomegalovirus infection status.

Of note for this clone: Its antigen is currently not known. No qualities accompany the bases; no much larger clone lies one base away. This specimen includes other DNA sequences encoding the same CDR3.

The protocol used for the library was the immunoSEQ multiplex PCR assay. For the original study's pipeline: To diagnose cytomegalovirus status from the catalog of TCR beta chain sequences, a statistical classification framework was built. Sourced from immuneACCESS, this table was stored by TCRdb with only in-frame sequences that have V and J called. A share of the clones is absent; for the studies checked, an unresolved V gene accounts for under half, and the remainder has no known explanation. V and J calls and clone size are given by that table; D and trimming were obtained from the DNA. A total of over 100,000 clones appear in this sample, almost 90% of them only once. The leading ten clones occupy about 2% of the sample. The donors were included in the validation cohort of 90 to 150 subjects, a group kept apart from the roughly 700-subject first cohort. The research as a whole found: In vitro tests confirmed that a few of the cytomegalovirus-associated TCR beta chains recognize cytomegalovirus antigens. The authors suggested that the approach could potentially be extended to other disease states and immunological phenotypes. Of the cluster scores, about 94% were above 0 in a later analysis, which found that TCRs clustered in the first cohort also tended to co-occur in the approximately 130 validation repertoires. Across donors, most TCR sequences were observed very rarely, whereas some public TCRs were present in many individuals. The validation cohort had no HLA typing available for a later analysis, so co-occurrence within that cohort was assessed over all 120 repertoires. The classifier was reported to diagnose cytomegalovirus status with high specificity and sensitivity in both the original and validation cohorts. In the study, 150 to 200 TCR beta chains were listed as associated with cytomegalovirus.

The CDR3 measures 12 amino acids from cysteine to phenylalanine. Only CDR3 DNA remains: 36 bases, in frame from the first base. Via the germline V gene, CDR1 is MDHEN and CDR2 SYDVKM. V drops 3 bases and J drops 8 bases, leaving 10 bases in between. Here the chain combines TRBV28 and TRBJ1-2; no D gene can be assigned with confidence. The TCR originated in a woman aged 18-30 years in good health and CMV-seronegative. The sequencing sample was made of PBMCs. CDR3 sequence: CASSFRGYGYTF. The DNA reads as follows: TGTGCCAGCAGTTTTAGAGGGTACGGCTACACCTTC.